This is a list of T cell receptor beta chains from one sample in a study of cytomegalovirus exposure and HLA in healthy donors. This table comes from immunoSEQ multiplex PCR, and its TCRdb copy is limited to in-frame clones, with some not included. The top ten clones hold about 1.4% of a sample with about 61,000 clones, about 89% of them seen once. The sample was PBMCs. These receptors were collected from a man younger than 40 in good health and CMV-seropositive. The CDR3 runs from the conserved cysteine through the conserved F or W. Fields, in order: J gene, D gene, V gene, clone size, CDR3 protein, CDR3 DNA. D genes are given only for firm matches. Size tells how often a clone was seen (once, few, many) or the class of an expanded clone, and some rows leave it out.

TRBJ2-5 TRBD2 TRBV4-1 NA CASSERVAGPETQYF TGCGCCAGCAGTGAGAGGGTAGCGGGTCCAGAGACCCAGTACTTC
TRBJ1-5 NA TRBV15 NA CATSRNTDRPQHF TGTGCCACCAGCAGAAACACGGACAGGCCCCAGCATTTT
TRBJ1-5 NA TRBV6-1 NA CASRIRQASNQPQHF TGTGCCAGCAGGATCCGACAGGCGAGCAATCAGCCCCAGCATTTT
TRBJ1-2 TRBD1 TRBV5-1 once CASALGTDYGYTF TGCGCCAGCGCTCTGGGGACAGATTATGGCTACACCTTC
TRBJ2-7 NA TRBV5-4 NA CASSLGGEAYEQYF TGTGCCAGCAGCTTGGGGGGGGAGGCCTACGAGCAGTACTTC
TRBJ1-5 NA TRBV7-2 NA CASSLLGTSSNQPQHF TGTGCCAGCAGCTTACTGGGGACAAGTAGCAATCAGCCCCAGCATTTT
TRBJ1-5 NA TRBV27 NA CASSRDRNQPQHF TGTGCCAGCAGCAGGGATCGAAATCAGCCCCAGCATTTT
TRBJ2-3 NA TRBV7-3 NA CASSLSPGDTQYF TGTGCCAGCAGCTTATCCCCCGGGGATACGCAGTATTTT
TRBJ2-1 TRBD2 TRBV27 NA CASPQSTSGAYNEQFF TGTGCCAGCCCCCAATCCACTAGCGGGGCTTACAATGAGCAGTTCTTC
TRBJ2-5 TRBD2 TRBV5-4 NA CATGLAGKETQYF TGTGCCACCGGACTAGCGGGAAAAGAGACCCAGTACTTC
TRBJ2-2 TRBD2 TRBV4-1 once CASSQGIAGWRELFF TGCGCCAGCAGCCAAGGAATAGCGGGATGGCGGGAGCTGTTTTTT
TRBJ1-4 NA TRBV7-2 NA CASRARGELFF TGTGCCAGCAGGGCCAGGGGAGAACTGTTTTTT
TRBJ2-7 NA TRBV9 NA CASSPRDSSYEQYF TGTGCCAGCAGCCCCCGGGACTCTTCCTACGAGCAGTACTTC
TRBJ1-5 TRBD1 TRBV4-1 NA CASSPTGTGAYQPQHF TGCGCCAGCAGCCCAACCGGGACAGGGGCCTATCAGCCCCAGCATTTT
TRBJ1-2 TRBD1 TRBV29-1 NA CSVEVGDSGYTF TGCAGCGTTGAAGTGGGGGACAGCGGCTACACCTTC
TRBJ2-1 TRBD1 TRBV19 NA CASKVRTGGYEQFF TGTGCCAGTAAGGTCCGGACAGGGGGATATGAGCAGTTCTTC
TRBJ1-6 NA TRBV25-1 once CASSDRQNSPLHF TGTGCCAGCAGTGACCGACAGAATTCACCCCTCCACTTT
TRBJ2-7 NA TRBV7-2 NA CASSLGRDYEQYF TGTGCCAGCAGCTTAGGGAGGGACTACGAGCAGTACTTC
TRBJ1-1 TRBD1 TRBV18 NA CASSPGQGGEAFF TGTGCCAGCTCACCCGGACAGGGAGGCGAGGCTTTCTTT
TRBJ2-7 TRBD1 TRBV29-1 NA CSVVGTATYEQYF TGCAGCGTTGTCGGGACAGCCACCTACGAGCAGTACTTC
TRBJ2-1 TRBD2 TRBV4-1 NA CASSQQTPGTSGNNEQFF TGCGCCAGCAGCCAACAGACCCCCGGGACTAGTGGTAACAATGAGCAGTTCTTC
TRBJ1-2 NA TRBV5-1 NA CASSLASNYGYTFGSGSTF NA
TRBJ2-3 TRBD2 TRBV5-1 NA CASRGGTNTDTQYF TGCGCCAGCAGAGGCGGGACTAACACAGATACGCAGTATTTT
TRBJ2-5 NA TRBV5-1 NA CASSLEGGFGETQYF TGCGCCAGCAGCTTGGAGGGGGGGTTCGGAGAGACCCAGTACTTC
TRBJ1-5 NA TRBV18 NA CASSPRAGSPQHF TGTGCCAGCTCACCAAGGGCAGGGTCGCCCCAGCATTTT
TRBJ2-3 NA TRBV30 NA CAWSVGLVTDTQYF TGTGCCTGGAGTGTGGGACTTGTAACAGATACGCAGTATTTT
TRBJ2-3 TRBD2 TRBV19 NA CASSPRTSGWSSTDTQYF TGTGCCAGTAGTCCCAGGACTAGCGGGTGGTCTAGCACAGATACGCAGTATTTT
TRBJ1-4 TRBD1 TRBV30 NA CAWGRQGKLFF TGTGCCTGGGGAAGACAGGGGAAACTGTTTTTT
TRBJ2-7 NA TRBV5-4 NA CASSSGTALGEQYF TGTGCCAGCAGCTCCGGGACTGCCTTGGGCGAGCAGTACTTC
TRBJ2-7 NA TRBV7-2 NA CASSLEGGASTYEQYF TGTGCCAGCAGCTTAGAGGGTGGGGCTAGTACCTACGAGCAGTACTTC
TRBJ1-1 NA TRBV18 NA CASSPQGGNTEAFF TGTGCCAGCTCACCCCAAGGGGGGAACACTGAAGCTTTCTTT
TRBJ1-5 TRBD1 TRBV6-1 NA CASSMTGRNQPQHF TGTGCCAGCAGTATGACAGGGAGGAATCAGCCCCAGCATTTT
TRBJ1-1 NA TRBV25-1 NA CASSEQAEGRTEAFF TGTGCCAGCAGTGAACAGGCGGAGGGTCGGACTGAAGCTTTCTTT
TRBJ2-1 NA TRBV28 few CASSFDGGREQFF TGTGCCAGCAGTTTTGATGGGGGCCGTGAGCAGTTCTTC
TRBJ2-2 TRBD2 TRBV7-9 NA CSSSSPSGRASGELFF TGTTCCAGCAGCTCTCCTAGCGGGAGGGCCTCCGGGGAGCTGTTTTTT
TRBJ1-1 NA TRBV4-1 NA CASSQFRGGTEAFF TGCGCCAGCAGCCAATTCAGGGGTGGCACTGAAGCTTTCTTT
TRBJ2-1 TRBD2 TRBV27 NA CASRGAGGPYNEQFF TGTGCCAGCAGGGGAGCGGGAGGGCCCTACAATGAGCAGTTCTTC
TRBJ2-1 TRBD2 TRBV6-5 NA CASSTGLAGGNEQFF TGTGCCAGCAGTACCGGACTAGCGGGAGGGAATGAGCAGTTCTTC
TRBJ2-3 NA TRBV21-1 few CASSNSPPGQGTDTQYF TGTGCCAGCAGCAATTCACCCCCGGGACAGGGGACAGATACGCAGTATTTT
TRBJ2-4 TRBD1 TRBV6-1 NA CASSEDRGHWVKNIQYF TGTGCCAGCAGTGAAGACAGGGGGCATTGGGTCAAAAACATTCAGTACTTC
TRBJ1-1 NA TRBV4-1 NA CASSQDSYQGRAEAFF TGCGCCAGCAGCCAAGATTCTTACCAGGGAAGGGCTGAAGCTTTCTTT
TRBJ2-3 TRBD2 TRBV7-3 once CASSLTGRFAGGSTDTQYF TGTGCCAGCAGCTTAACGGGAAGGTTTGCGGGAGGGAGCACAGATACGCAGTATTTT
TRBJ2-1 TRBD2 TRBV2 once CASSESAGVEQFF TGTGCCAGCAGTGAATCAGCGGGAGTTGAGCAGTTCTTC
TRBJ1-6 NA TRBV4-3 few CASSQVGDMNSPLHF TGCGCCAGCAGCCAAGTCGGGGATATGAATTCACCCCTCCACTTT
TRBJ1-1 NA TRBV10-2 NA CACSRGGAMNTEAFF TGCGCCTGCAGTCGGGGGGGAGCCATGAACACTGAAGCTTTCTTT
TRBJ1-3 NA TRBV6-5 NA CASSRQGLSGNTIYF TGTGCCAGCAGTCGTCAGGGACTCTCTGGAAACACCATATATTTT
TRBJ2-5 TRBD2 TRBV11-3 NA CASSLGDLGLAIETQYF TGTGCCAGCAGCTTAGGCGACCTTGGACTAGCAATAGAGACCCAGTACTTC
TRBJ2-5 TRBD1 TRBV7-9 NA CSSSPRPTGTGGETQYF TGTTCCAGCAGCCCTCGCCCCACCGGGACAGGGGGGGAGACCCAGTACTTC
TRBJ2-6 TRBD2 TRBV18 NA CASSLRTSGRSGANVLTF TGTGCCAGCTCACTCCGAACTAGCGGGAGGTCTGGGGCCAACGTCCTGACTTTC
TRBJ2-3 TRBD2 TRBV5-1 NA CASSLSLAGVSADTQYF TGCGCCAGCAGCTTGTCCCTAGCGGGAGTATCGGCCGATACGCAGTATTTT
TRBJ2-7 TRBD2 TRBV4-3 NA CASSVVAGLSSYEQYF TGCGCCAGCAGCGTAGTAGCGGGGTTGAGCTCCTACGAGCAGTACTTC
TRBJ2-7 TRBD2 TRBV6-5 NA CASSDLAGEQYF TGTGCCAGCAGTGACCTAGCGGGCGAGCAGTACTTC
TRBJ2-6 TRBD1 TRBV29-1 NA CSVFPGQRSGANVLTF TGCAGCGTCTTCCCGGGACAGCGCTCTGGGGCCAACGTCCTGACTTTC
TRBJ1-5 NA TRBV5-4 NA CASSLDLRSNQPQHF TGTGCCAGCAGCTTGGACTTGAGAAGCAATCAGCCCCAGCATTTT
TRBJ1-4 TRBD1 TRBV7-9 NA CASSLDKGAGGNEKLFF TGTGCCAGCAGCTTAGATAAGGGCGCAGGGGGAAATGAAAAACTGTTTTTT